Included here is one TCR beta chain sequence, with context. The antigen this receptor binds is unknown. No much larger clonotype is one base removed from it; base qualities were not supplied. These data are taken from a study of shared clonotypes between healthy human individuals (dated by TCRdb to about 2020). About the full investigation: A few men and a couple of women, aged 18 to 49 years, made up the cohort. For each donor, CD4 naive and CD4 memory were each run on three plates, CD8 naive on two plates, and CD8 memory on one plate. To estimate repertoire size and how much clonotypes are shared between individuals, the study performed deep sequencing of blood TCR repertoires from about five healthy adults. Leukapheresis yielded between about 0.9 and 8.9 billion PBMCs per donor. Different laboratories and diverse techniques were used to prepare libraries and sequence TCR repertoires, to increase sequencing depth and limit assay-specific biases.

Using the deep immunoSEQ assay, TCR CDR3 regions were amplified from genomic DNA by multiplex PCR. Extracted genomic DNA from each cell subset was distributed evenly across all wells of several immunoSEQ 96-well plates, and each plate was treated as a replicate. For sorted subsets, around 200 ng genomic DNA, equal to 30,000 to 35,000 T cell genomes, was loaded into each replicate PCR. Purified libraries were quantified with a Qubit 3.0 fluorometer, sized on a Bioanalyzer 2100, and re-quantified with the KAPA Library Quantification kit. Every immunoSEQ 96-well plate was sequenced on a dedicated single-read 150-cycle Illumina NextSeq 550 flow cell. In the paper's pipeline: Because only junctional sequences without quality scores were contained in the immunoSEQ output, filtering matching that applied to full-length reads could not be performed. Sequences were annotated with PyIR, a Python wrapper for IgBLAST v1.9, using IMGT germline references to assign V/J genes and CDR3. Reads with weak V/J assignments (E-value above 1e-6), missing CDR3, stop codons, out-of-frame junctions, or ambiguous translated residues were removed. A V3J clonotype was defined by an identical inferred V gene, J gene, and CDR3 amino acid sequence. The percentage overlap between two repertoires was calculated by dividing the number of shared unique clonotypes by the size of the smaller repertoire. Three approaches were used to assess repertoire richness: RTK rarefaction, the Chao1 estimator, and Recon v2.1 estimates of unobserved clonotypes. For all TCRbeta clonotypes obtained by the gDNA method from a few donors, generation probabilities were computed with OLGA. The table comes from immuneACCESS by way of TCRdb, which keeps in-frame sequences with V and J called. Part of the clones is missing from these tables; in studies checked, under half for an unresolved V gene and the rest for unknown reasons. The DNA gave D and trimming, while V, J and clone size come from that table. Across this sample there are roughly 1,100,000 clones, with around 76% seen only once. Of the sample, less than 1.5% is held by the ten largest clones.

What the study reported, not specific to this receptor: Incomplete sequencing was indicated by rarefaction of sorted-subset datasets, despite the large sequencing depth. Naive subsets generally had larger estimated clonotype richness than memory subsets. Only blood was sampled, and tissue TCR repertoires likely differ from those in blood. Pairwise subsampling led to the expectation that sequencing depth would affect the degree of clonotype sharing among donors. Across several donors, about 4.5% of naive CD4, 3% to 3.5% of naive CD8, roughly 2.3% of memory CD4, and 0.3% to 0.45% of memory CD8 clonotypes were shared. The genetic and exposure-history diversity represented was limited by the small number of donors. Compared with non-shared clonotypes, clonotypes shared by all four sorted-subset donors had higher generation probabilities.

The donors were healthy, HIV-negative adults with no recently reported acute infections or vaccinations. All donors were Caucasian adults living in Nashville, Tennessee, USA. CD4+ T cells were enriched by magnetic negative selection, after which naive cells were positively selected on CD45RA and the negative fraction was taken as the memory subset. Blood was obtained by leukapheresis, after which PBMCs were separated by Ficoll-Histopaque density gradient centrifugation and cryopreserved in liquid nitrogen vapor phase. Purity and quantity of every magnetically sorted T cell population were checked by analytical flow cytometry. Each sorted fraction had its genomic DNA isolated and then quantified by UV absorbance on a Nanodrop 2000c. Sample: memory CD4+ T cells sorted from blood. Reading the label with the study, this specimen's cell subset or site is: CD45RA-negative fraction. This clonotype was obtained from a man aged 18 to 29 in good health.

The CDR3 sequence is CAWRQGLATNEKLFF. The nucleotides read TGTGCCTGGAGGCAGGGGCTGGCAACTAATGAAAAACTGTTTTTT. The V and J segments used are TRBV30 and TRBJ1-4; the D gene is perhaps TRBD1, on 6 matching bases. The CDR3 starts with the cysteine, ends with the phenylalanine, and has 15 residues. Only the CDR3 portion is preserved as DNA: 45 bases, with reading frame beginning at the first base. Trimming takes 3 bases from V and 0 bases from J, and the germline ends sit 11 bases apart. Sequences GTSNPN (CDR1) and SVGIG (CDR2) are obtained from the germline V gene (reference sequence).